The present entry profiles one TCR beta chain with its context. The CDR3 goes on 3 residues after the read ends, and that part is filled in from the germline J gene. This record belongs to a study of T cells in women clearing cervical HPV infection. Study as a whole: Only a few women had HLA typing results available.

Each participant carried one incident cervical HPV16 infection only. Using immunoSEQ multiplex PCR, the repertoire was profiled, and TCRdb retains in-frame clones only, with some absent. Reported are about 32,000 clones; the ten largest clones contain about 4.6%. CDR3 length: 13 amino acids. The germline gives CDR1 LNHDA, CDR2 SQIVND (reference sequence). Material for sequencing was blood buffy coat. The sequence derives from a woman aged 18 to 75 with a cervical HPV16 infection that either progressed to CIN3+ or cleared (not recorded which). The chain recombines TRBV19 with TRBJ2-4; possibly TRBD1 for D (6 bases). The CDR3 DNA, read in part, is TGTGCCAGTAGTACGGGGACATTTGTTGGT. Translation gives CASSTGTFVG. The CDR3, in full, reads CASSTGTFVGQYF.